This T cell receptor (beta chain) was observed in a study of blood T cells in healthy people across ages. This clonotype has only one observation. Its specificity is unknown. V gave up 0 bases and J gave up 7 bases; unmatched junction bases: 10. CDR3 length: 16 residues. The germline V gene encodes CDR1 LNHNV and CDR2 YYDKDF (reference sequence). General observations from the study: The diversity estimates, figures obtained from one million T cells, were considered underestimates.

For the second PCR, which ran for about 7 to 12 cycles, a sample-barcoded 5' primer and a J-beta primer mix were used. A single record per CDR3 protein comes from TCRdb applying MiXCR to the 5' RACE reads. This sample has approximately 1.5 million distinct CDR3 sequences, with roughly 30% found just once. The chain uses TRBV15 and TRBJ2-3; 7 nucleotides agree with TRBD1. The receptor was isolated from a young woman in good health. The sequenced sample was blood. CDR3 region: CATSRDLGQGENTQYF. CDR3 sequence (DNA): TGTGCCACCAGCAGAGATCTTGGGCAGGGGGAGAATACGCAGTATTTT.